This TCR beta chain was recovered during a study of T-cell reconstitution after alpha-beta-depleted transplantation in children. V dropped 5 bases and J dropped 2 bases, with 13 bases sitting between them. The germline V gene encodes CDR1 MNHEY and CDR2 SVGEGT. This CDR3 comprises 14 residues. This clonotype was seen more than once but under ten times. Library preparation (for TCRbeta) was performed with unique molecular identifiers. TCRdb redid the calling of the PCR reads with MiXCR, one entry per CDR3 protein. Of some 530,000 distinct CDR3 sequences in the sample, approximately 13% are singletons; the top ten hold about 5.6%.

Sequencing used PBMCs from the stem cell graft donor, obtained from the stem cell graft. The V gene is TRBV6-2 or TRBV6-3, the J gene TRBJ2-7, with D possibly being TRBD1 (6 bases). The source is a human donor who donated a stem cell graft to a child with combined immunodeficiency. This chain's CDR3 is CASSLTGSPYEQYF. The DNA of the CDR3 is TGTGCCAGCAGTCTCACAGGGAGTCCCTACGAGCAGTACTTC.